The 28 T cell receptor beta chains below were found in one sample sequenced in a study of tumor-infiltrating lymphocytes in primary liver carcinoma. The source of the blood RNA was unsorted whole blood, and germline DNA was extracted as well. TCR beta cDNA was reverse-transcribed from 500 ng of total RNA. The reaction used a constant-region primer and ProtoScript II reverse transcriptase. Slightly modified ARM-PCR, run as three nested multiplex PCR rounds, produced the TCR beta libraries. It was with TRBV1-TRBV30 forward primers and a C-beta reverse primer that the first two PCR rounds were run, at 10 cycles each. TCRdb recomputed calls from the multiplex PCR reads with MiXCR, one row per CDR3 protein. The data contain 250,000 to 400,000 distinct CDR3 sequences, roughly 60% of them singletons. Material for sequencing was peripheral blood. The receptor set was obtained from a man aged 35-49 years with primary liver carcinoma and hepatitis B virus infection.

The chain is built from TRBV29-1 and TRBJ1-5; tentative D call: TRBD1 (5 bases). The V and J ends lost 8 bases and 7 bases respectively, with 12 bases between them. In germline, CDR1 is SQVTM, CDR2 ANQGSEA. The CDR3 totals 11 residues. In DNA form, the CDR3 reads TGCAGCAAGGGAGGGGTGCAGCCCCAGCATTTT. Encoded protein: CSKGGVQPQHF.

Of note for this clonotype: This could be a read error, since a much larger clone is one nucleotide away. The chain is built from TRBV6-6 and TRBJ2-7; D remains ambiguous. The germline CDR1 and CDR2 sequences are MNHNY and SVGAGI (reference sequence). CDR3 length: 14 amino acids. V gave up 10 bases and J gave up 2 bases, with 18 bases separating them. This chain's CDR3 is CANSPPPSPYEQYF. The CDR3, as DNA: TGTGCCAACAGCCCACCGCCGTCTCCCTACGAGCAGTACTTC.

The gene calls are TRBV6-1 and TRBJ2-1, with 8 bases fitting TRBD1. CDR1 is MNHNS and CDR2 is SASEGT in the germline V gene. The CDR3 is made up of 16 amino acids. The trim removed 8 bases at V and 12 bases at J, leaving 21 bases unmatched. The CDR3 DNA reads TGTGCCAGCGCCTTTACTAGAGACAGGGGTTTGCCGGGGCAGTTCTTC. It yields the protein CASAFTRDRGLPGQFF.

This clonotype was seen once. This rearrangement joins TRBV19 to TRBJ2-7; tentative D call: TRBD2 (6 bases). There are 13 residues in the CDR3. V shed 5 bases and J shed 2 bases, with 10 bases lying between them. Germline lookup yields CDR1 LNHDA and CDR2 SQIVND (reference sequence). This chain's CDR3 is CASSPGVTYEQYF. As DNA, the CDR3 is TGTGCCAGTAGTCCGGGGGTGACCTACGAGCAGTACTTC.

This clonotype has a single count. Germline and junction disagree at one end, which may indicate a read error. This chain links TRBV11-3 with TRBJ2-3, with D tentatively TRBD1 or TRBD2 (5 bases each). Germline loops: CDR1 SGHNT, CDR2 YENEEA. The CDR3 extends over 15 amino acids. This chain's CDR3 is CASNLGVGDADTQYF. CDR3 bases: TGTGCCAGCAACTTAGGGGTAGGGGACGCAGATACGCAGTATTTT.

As regards this clonotype: Likely a read error: the CDR3 ends without its conserved phenylalanine or tryptophan. The chain is built from TRBV6-5 and TRBJ2-6, with TRBD1 as a possible D gene (6 bases). Trimming shortened V by 10 bases and J by 0 bases, and 16 bases separated the two germline ends. This CDR3 is 16 amino acids long. The germline CDR1 and CDR2 sequences are MNHEY and SVGAGI. For the CDR3, the DNA is TGTGCCAACACGGACCTGGACAGCTCTGGGGCCAACGTCCTGACTTTG. Translating gives CANTDLDSSGANVLTL.

Note on this clonotype: A read error may be the cause here, since a much bigger clone is one base away. The V and J genes are TRBV29-1 and TRBJ2-1; D gene uncertain. CDR1 SQVTM and CDR2 ANQGSEA come from the germline V gene. This CDR3 region has 11 residues. CDR3 sequence (DNA): TGCACCGTTGAACATTACAATGAGCAGTTCTTC. It encodes CTVEHYNEQFF.

The sample holds a few counts of this clonotype. The CDR3 loop reads CASSSGREGITGELFF. DNA of the CDR3: TGTGCCAGCAGCTCCGGACGGGAGGGGATCACCGGGGAGCTGTTTTTT. The chain recombines TRBV7-9 with TRBJ2-2; 8 bases align to TRBD2. This CDR3 has 16 amino acids. Germline V CDR1 and CDR2: SEHNR, FQNEAQ (reference sequence). With V trimmed by 4 bases and J by 4 bases, 8 bases remained unmatched.

This clonotype appeared a single time. A read error may be the cause here, since a much bigger clone is one base away. The chain joins TRBV6-5 to TRBJ1-3; D is unresolved. Between the trimmed V and J ends, which lost 6 bases and 8 bases, there was a span of 11 bases. CDR1 is MNHEY and CDR2 is SVGAGI in the germline V gene. This CDR3 comprises 12 residues. CDR3 region: CASRDTQDTIYF. For the CDR3, the DNA is TGTGCCAGCAGGGATACGCAAGACACCATATATTTT.

This clonotype was recorded many times. The chain joins TRBV29-1 to TRBJ1-1; maybe TRBD1 (5 bases). The germline CDR1 and CDR2 sequences are SQVTM and ANQGSEA. Deletions cut 2 bases from V and 4 bases from J, with 14 bases between. This CDR3 region has 14 residues. For the CDR3, the DNA is TGCAGCGTTGAACCGGTGGGGGGTTCCACTGAAGCTTTCTTT. Translation gives CSVEPVGGSTEAFF.

Comment on this clonotype: Being one base from a much bigger clone, this may be a read error. This chain links TRBV6-6 with TRBJ2-6; 8 bases are a match to TRBD1. Germline CDR1 MNHNY, CDR2 SVGAGI (reference sequence). This CDR3 has 14 residues. This chain's CDR3 is CASSQGAGANALTF. CDR3 nucleotides: TGTGCCAGCAGTCAGGGGGCTGGGGCCAACGCCCTGACTTTC.

The chain couples TRBV30 to TRBJ2-2; D perhaps matches TRBD1 (6 bases). The CDR3 is 15 residues long. CDR1 is GTSNPN, CDR2 SVGIG, per germline (reference sequence). Trimming took 2 bases from V and 5 from J, leaving 15 bases between them. The CDR3 region is CAWSIQTGGTGELFF. The DNA for the CDR3 is TGTGCCTGGAGTATACAGACAGGAGGTACCGGGGAGCTGTTTTTT.

In this sample, this clonotype turned up once. The junction departs from germline at one end; a sequencing error may be responsible. The chain links TRBV6-6 to TRBJ2-7; no clear D. This CDR3 spans 15 amino acids. Germline V gene data show CDR1 as MNHNY and CDR2 as SVGAGI (reference sequence). As DNA, the CDR3 is TGTGCCAGCATCGTGTACAGAGATTACTCCTACGAGCAGTGCTTC. It codes for CASIVYRDYSYEQCF.

This clonotype was recorded once. A read error may explain this, as a much larger clone is one base away. The V call is TRBV14, the J call TRBJ1-2, with 9 bases matching TRBD1. The CDR3 covers 13 residues. From germline, CDR1 is SGHDN and CDR2 FVKESK. V lost 6 bases to trimming and J lost 4 bases; unmatched junction nucleotides: 3. CDR3 in DNA: TGTGCCAGCAGACAGGGGGCCTTCTATGGCTACACCTTC. The encoded protein is CASRQGAFYGYTF.

Comments on this clonotype: A much larger clone lies a single base off, so this may be a read error. V and J are TRBV4-2 and TRBJ2-5; D is perhaps TRBD1 (6 bases). Trimming removed 2 bases at V and 5 bases at J, with 12 bases between. This CDR3 spans 14 amino acids. The germline V gene has CDR1 LGHNA and CDR2 YNFKEQ. DNA of the CDR3: TGTGCCAGCAGCCAACTGGGGGCCGGGGAGACCCAGTACTTC. Encoded protein: CASSQLGAGETQYF.

This clonotype was detected only a few times. The chain recombines TRBV12-3 or TRBV12-4 with TRBJ2-1; 9 nucleotides line up with TRBD2. The junction had 2 bases not matched to a gene; V was cut back by 4 bases and J by 7 bases. This CDR3 comprises 13 residues. The CDR3 region is CASSSAGGNEQFF. In DNA, the CDR3 is TGTGCCAGCAGTTCAGCGGGAGGAAATGAGCAGTTCTTC.

Only a few counts were recorded for this clonotype. The chain carries TRBV7-3 and TRBJ1-2; D perhaps matches TRBD1 (6 bases). CDR1 and CDR2 from the germline V gene are SGHTA and FQGTGA. V lost 3 bases and J 8 bases, leaving 13 bases between the germline ends. This CDR3 is built from 13 residues. CDR3 in DNA: TGTGCCAGCAGCTTGGGCAGGGGTTTGGGCTACACCTTC. It translates to CASSLGRGLGYTF.

This clonotype was seen just once. This chain connects TRBV29-1 to TRBJ2-7; 7 nucleotides match TRBD1. J gave up 2 bases and V 4 bases, and 8 bases lay outside the gene matches. This CDR3 region has 14 residues. Germline V lookup: CDR1 SQVTM, CDR2 ANQGSEA. The CDR3, as DNA: TGCAGCGTTGTGCCGGGACAGCCTACCTACGAGCAGTACTTC. This gives the protein CSVVPGQPTYEQYF.

The chain is built from TRBV28 and TRBJ1-1, with D maybe TRBD1 (5 bases). This CDR3 is 16 amino acids long. V was cut by 5 bases and J by 3 bases, with 19 bases left in between. Per germline, CDR1 MDHEN and CDR2 SYDVKM. The CDR3 protein is CASSPMGQGEDTEAFF. As DNA, the CDR3 is TGTGCCAGCAGTCCTATGGGCCAGGGAGAGGACACTGAAGCTTTCTTT.

Note on this clonotype: The germline gene is not matched at one end of the junction; a read error may be the cause. The V gene is TRBV6-1, the J gene TRBJ2-5; tentative D call: TRBD2 (6 bases). Germline V gives CDR1 MNHNS, CDR2 SASEGT. This CDR3 has 14 residues. The CDR3 region has the DNA TGTGTCAGCCTCCCCCCGGGGGTTCAAGAGACCCAGTACTTC. Amino acids: CVSLPPGVQETQYF.

The chain links TRBV11-2 to TRBJ2-3; no firm D call. Deletions cut 5 bases from V and 7 bases from J, with 22 bases between. Germline CDR1 reads SGHAT; CDR2 reads FQNNGV. CDR3 length: 16 amino acids. The DNA of the CDR3 is TGTGCCAGCAGCCCTCTGGTGGAACTCTCAGCATATACGCAGTATTTT. Translated: CASSPLVELSAYTQYF.

Comments on this clonotype: The junction differs from germline at one of its ends, possibly a read error. The chain combines TRBV6-1 with TRBJ2-5; TRBD1 agrees at 8 bases. Germline V lookup: CDR1 MNHNS, CDR2 SASEGT. This CDR3 contains 16 residues. The CDR3 DNA sequence: TGTGCCGGCAGTGTCTTCGCAGGGGGCAGAGAAGAGGCCCAGTACTTC. This sequence encodes CAGSVFAGGREEAQYF.

A note on this clonotype: An end of the junction differs from the germline gene, which may be a read error. The chain joins TRBV14 to TRBJ2-1, with 9 bases lining up with TRBD2. From germline, CDR1 is SGHDN and CDR2 FVKESK. The CDR3 has 19 residues. The CDR3 sequence is CASSPFRGLAGLSYNVQFF. CDR3 coding DNA: TGTGCCAGCAGCCCCTTCCGGGGGCTAGCGGGACTTTCCTACAATGTGCAGTTCTTC.

This clonotype was recorded many times. This sequence joins TRBV6-5 and TRBJ1-2, with no clear D. CDR3 length: 13 amino acids. Trimming cost V 2 bases and J 3 bases, with 7 bases left between them. Per the germline V gene, CDR1 is MNHEY and CDR2 is SVGAGI. Written as DNA, the CDR3 is TGTGCCAGCAGTTACGACACTTACTATGGCTACACCTTC. Translated, it gives CASSYDTYYGYTF.

This clonotype was observed many times. The CDR3 sequence is CSVDEGGGTEAFF. CDR3 sequence (DNA): TGCAGCGTTGATGAAGGGGGTGGAACTGAAGCTTTCTTT. The chain is built from TRBV29-1 and TRBJ1-1; D may be TRBD1 (6 bases). The CDR3 is 13 amino acids. V shed 3 bases and J shed 5 bases, with 13 bases lying between them. Germline V gives CDR1 SQVTM, CDR2 ANQGSEA.

V and J are TRBV2 and TRBJ2-3, with D unclear. The V and J ends lost 5 bases and 5 bases respectively, with 8 bases between them. The CDR3 contains 12 residues. The germline V gene has CDR1 SNHLY and CDR2 FYNNEI. CDR3 loop: CASSSRIDTQYF. CDR3 nucleotide sequence: TGTGCCAGCAGTTCAAGGATAGATACGCAGTATTTT.

The chain employs TRBV6-5 and TRBJ2-4, with D possibly matching TRBD2 (6 bases). The CDR3 has 15 amino acids. Germline V lookup: CDR1 MNHEY, CDR2 SVGAGI. V lost 6 bases and J lost 9, with 21 bases in between. Written as DNA, the CDR3 is TGTGCCAGCAGAGAAAGGTTGAATGCGGGAAGCATTCAGTACTTC. Its protein is CASRERLNAGSIQYF.

Only a few counts were recorded for this clonotype. The V call is TRBV30, the J call TRBJ2-7, with D perhaps matching TRBD1 or TRBD2 (6 bases each). V dropped 5 bases and J dropped 6 bases, with 14 bases sitting between them. Per the germline V gene, CDR1 is GTSNPN and CDR2 is SVGIG (reference sequence). The CDR3 consists of 12 residues. Here the CDR3 DNA reads TGTGCCTGGGGGGGCGGAGGGACCGAGCAGTACTTC. This encodes CAWGGGGTEQYF.